This record looks at one TCR beta chain sequence and its context. One entry per CDR3 protein, without DNA, is what TCRdb gives after re-calling the 5' RACE reads. The table for this sample gives approximately 440,000 distinct CDR3 sequences. The entry originates in a study of T cells expressing NK-cell markers. Per the germline V gene, CDR1 is SNHLY and CDR2 is FYNNEI. CDR3 length: 14 residues. The sample was blood T cells: a sorted CD56 or NKG2C T cell subset, CD4+ or CD8+ T cells, or bulk PBMC T cells (not recorded which). This clonotype originated in a woman between 45 and 60 years old in good health. The chain is built from TRBV2 and TRBJ2-5; TCRdb's D call, TRBD2, is unchecked because there is no DNA. CDR3 amino acids: CASSDGSRAETQYF. Variable domain in full (rest from reference TRBV2 and TRBJ2-5): EPEVTQTPSHQVTQMGQEVILRCVPISNHLYFYWYRQILGQKVEFLVSFYNNEISEKSEIFDDQFSVERPDGSNFTLKIRSTKLEDSAMYFCASSDGSRAETQYFGPGTRLLVL.